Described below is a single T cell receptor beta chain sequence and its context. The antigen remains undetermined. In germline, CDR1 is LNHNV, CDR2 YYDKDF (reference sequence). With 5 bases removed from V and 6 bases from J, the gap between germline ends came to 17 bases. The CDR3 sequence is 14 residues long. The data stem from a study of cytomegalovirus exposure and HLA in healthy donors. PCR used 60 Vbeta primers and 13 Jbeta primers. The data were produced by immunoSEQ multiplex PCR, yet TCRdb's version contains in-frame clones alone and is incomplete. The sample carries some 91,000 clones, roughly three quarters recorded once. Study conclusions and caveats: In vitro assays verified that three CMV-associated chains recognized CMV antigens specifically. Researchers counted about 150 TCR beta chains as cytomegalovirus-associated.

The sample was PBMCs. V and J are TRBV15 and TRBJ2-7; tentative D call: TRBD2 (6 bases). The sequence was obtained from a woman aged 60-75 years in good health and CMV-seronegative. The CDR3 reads CATSVSGGIPEQYF. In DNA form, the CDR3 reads TGTGCCACCAGCGTCAGCGGAGGGATTCCCGAGCAGTACTTC.